A selection of T cell receptor beta chains follows, all from one sample in a study of blood T cell repertoires in COVID-19. Produced via immunoSEQ multiplex PCR; TCRdb's table is partial and in-frame only. The sample includes 210,000 or so clones, approximately 88% of them seen just once. The sample consisted of PBMCs or T cells enriched from blood (not recorded which). The receptors originated from a woman in her twenties or thirties who had been exposed to COVID-19. Both conserved end residues are part of each CDR3. D genes are given only for firm matches. The size entry is marked missing in some rows and otherwise reads once, few, many or a size class.

TRBJ2-7 TRBV7-9 TRBD1 NA CASSFQTGSDEQYF TGTGCCAGCAGCTTCCAGACAGGGTCTGACGAGCAGTACTTC
TRBJ1-4 TRBV6-1 TRBD1 NA CASSERQGEEKLFF TGTGCCAGCAGTGAACGGCAGGGGGAAGAAAAACTGTTTTTT
TRBJ1-2 TRBV3-1/TRBV3-2 TRBD1 NA CASSHIRGHGYTF TGTGCCAGCAGCCACATTAGGGGGCATGGCTACACCTTC
TRBJ2-7 TRBV11-2 TRBD2 NA CASSYGFASGSGYEQYF TGTGCCAGCAGCTACGGGTTCGCTAGCGGGAGCGGGTACGAGCAGTACTTC
TRBJ2-7 TRBV27 TRBD1 NA CASSLTGGATYEQYF TGTGCCAGCAGTTTGACAGGGGGCGCAACCTACGAGCAGTACTTC
TRBJ2-5 TRBV3-1/TRBV3-2 NA NA CASSQAYRNQETQYF TGTGCCAGCAGCCAAGCATACAGAAACCAAGAGACCCAGTACTTC
TRBJ2-7 TRBV27 NA once CASRATGSYEQYF TGTGCCAGCAGAGCAACGGGGAGCTACGAGCAGTACTTC
TRBJ2-7 TRBV10-1 TRBD2 once CASSDTSSGTYEQYF TGCGCCAGCAGTGATACGTCTAGCGGCACCTACGAGCAGTACTTC
TRBJ1-2 TRBV28 NA NA CASSHNGRENYGYTF TGTGCCAGCAGCCACAACGGTCGGGAAAACTATGGCTACACCTTC
TRBJ1-1 TRBV14 NA NA CASSQDQGVSAGEAFF TGTGCCAGCAGCCAAGATCAAGGGGTTAGTGCCGGGGAAGCTTTCTTT
TRBJ1-2 TRBV2 NA NA CASSPQGYGYTF TGTGCCAGCAGTCCACAGGGATATGGCTACACCTTC
TRBJ1-2 TRBV29-1 TRBD1 NA CSVVAQGAVYGYTF TGCAGCGTTGTGGCCCAGGGGGCGGTCTATGGCTACACCTTC
TRBJ2-3 TRBV27 TRBD2 NA CASRLAGGADTQYF TGTGCCAGCAGGTTAGCGGGAGGGGCAGATACGCAGTATTTT
TRBJ2-7 TRBV30 TRBD2 NA CAWTRTSGYEQYF TGTGCCTGGACCAGGACTAGCGGTTACGAGCAGTACTTC